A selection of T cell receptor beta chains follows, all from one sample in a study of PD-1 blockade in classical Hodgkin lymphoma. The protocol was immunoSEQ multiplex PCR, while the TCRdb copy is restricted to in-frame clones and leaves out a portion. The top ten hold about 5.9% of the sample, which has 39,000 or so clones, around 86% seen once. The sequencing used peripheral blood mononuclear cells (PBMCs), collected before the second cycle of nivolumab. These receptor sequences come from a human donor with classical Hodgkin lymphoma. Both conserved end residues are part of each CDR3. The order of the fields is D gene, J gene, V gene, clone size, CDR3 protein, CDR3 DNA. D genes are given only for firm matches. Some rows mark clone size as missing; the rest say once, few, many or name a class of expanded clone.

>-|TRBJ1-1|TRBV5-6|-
CASSFYTGNTEAFF
TGTGCCAGCAGTTTTTACACAGGGAACACTGAAGCTTTCTTT
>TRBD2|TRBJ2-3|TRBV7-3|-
CASSFDSGSPPDTQYF
TGTGCCAGCAGCTTTGATAGCGGGAGTCCCCCAGATACGCAGTATTTT
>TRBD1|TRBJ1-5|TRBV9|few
CASSSGTGGSQHF
TGTGCCAGCAGCTCCGGGACAGGGGGCTCCCAGCATTTT
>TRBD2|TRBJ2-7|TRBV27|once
CASSLIAGASYEQYF
TGTGCCAGCAGTTTAATAGCGGGAGCCAGCTACGAGCAGTACTTC
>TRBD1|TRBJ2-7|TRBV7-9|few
CASSLPGPGGYEQYF
TGTGCCAGCAGCTTGCCGGGCCCAGGGGGCTACGAGCAGTACTTC
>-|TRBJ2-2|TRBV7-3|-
CASSLQGFGELFF
TGTGCCAGCAGCTTACAGGGATTCGGGGAGCTGTTTTTT
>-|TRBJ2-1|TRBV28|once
CASSLFRWDNEQFF
TGTGCCAGCAGTTTATTCCGCTGGGACAATGAGCAGTTCTTC
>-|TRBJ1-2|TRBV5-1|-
CASSEDGQGYGYTF
TGCGCCAGCAGCGAAGACGGACAAGGCTATGGCTACACCTTC
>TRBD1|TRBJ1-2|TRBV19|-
CASGTGGRNGYTF
TGTGCCAGTGGGACAGGGGGCAGGAATGGCTACACCTTC
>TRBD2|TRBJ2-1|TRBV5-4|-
CASSGGRGAKDEQFF
TGTGCCAGCAGCGGGGGGCGGGGGGCGAAGGATGAGCAGTTCTTC
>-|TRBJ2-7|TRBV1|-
CTSSQDLGTSAPVDYEQYF
TGCACCAGCAGCCAAGATCTCGGGACTAGCGCCCCTGTGGACTACGAGCAGTACTTC
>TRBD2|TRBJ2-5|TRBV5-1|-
CASSPGLAGVGETQYF
TGCGCCAGCAGCCCAGGACTAGCGGGGGTAGGAGAGACCCAGTACTTC
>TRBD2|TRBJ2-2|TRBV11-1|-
CASSFRTSGGNTGELFF
TGTGCCAGCAGCTTTCGGACTAGCGGCGGGAACACCGGGGAGCTGTTTTTT
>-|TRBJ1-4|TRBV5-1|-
CASSLEGRNEKLFF
TGCGCCAGCAGCTTGGAGGGACGCAATGAAAAACTGTTTTTT
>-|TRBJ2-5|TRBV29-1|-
CAGVGETQYF
TGCGCAGGGGTAGGGGAGACCCAGTACTTC
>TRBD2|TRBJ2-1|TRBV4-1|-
CASSKDPASGYNEQFF
TGCGCCAGCAGCAAAGATCCCGCTAGCGGGTACAATGAGCAGTTCTTC
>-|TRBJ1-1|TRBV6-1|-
CASSIGGLATEAFF
TGTGCCAGCAGTATAGGGGGGCTCGCTACCGAAGCTTTCTTT